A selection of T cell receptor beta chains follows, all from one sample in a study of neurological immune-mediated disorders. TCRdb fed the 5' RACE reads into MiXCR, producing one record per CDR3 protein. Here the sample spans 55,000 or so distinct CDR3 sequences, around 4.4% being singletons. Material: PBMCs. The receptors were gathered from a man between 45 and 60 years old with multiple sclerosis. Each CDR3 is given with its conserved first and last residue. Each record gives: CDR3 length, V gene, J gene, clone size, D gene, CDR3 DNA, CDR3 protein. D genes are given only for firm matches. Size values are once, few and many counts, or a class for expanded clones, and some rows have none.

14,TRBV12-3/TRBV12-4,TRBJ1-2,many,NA,TGTGCCAGCAGTTCCGGGGGGGGGACCTATGGCTACACCTTC,CASSSGGGTYGYTF
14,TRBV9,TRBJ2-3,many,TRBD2,TGTGCCAGCAGCGAGGGAGGGGTTGCAGATACGCAGTATTTT,CASSEGGVADTQYF
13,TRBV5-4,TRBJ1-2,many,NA,TGTGCCAGCAGCTTCCGAAAGGGCTATGGCTACACCTTC,CASSFRKGYGYTF
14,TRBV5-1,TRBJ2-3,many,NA,TGCGCCAGCAGCTTTGGAGATTACGGGAATACGCAGTATTTT,CASSFGDYGNTQYF
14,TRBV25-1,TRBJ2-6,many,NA,TGTGCCAGCAGTGAGCCTCGTGGGGCCAACGTCCTGACTTTC,CASSEPRGANVLTF
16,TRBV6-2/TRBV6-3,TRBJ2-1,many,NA,TGTGCCAGCAGTTACTCAGTCGGCCCCGTAAAGGATGAGCAGTTCTTC,CASSYSVGPVKDEQFF
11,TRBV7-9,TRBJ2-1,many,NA,TGTGCCAGCGCCTCGGGGAATGAGCAGTTCTTC,CASASGNEQFF
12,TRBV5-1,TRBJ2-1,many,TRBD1,TGCGCCAGCAGCTTGACAGGGGGTGAGCAGTTCTTC,CASSLTGGEQFF
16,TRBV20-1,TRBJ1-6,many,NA,TGCAGTGCTAGAGATACGAGGGTGGGATATAATTCACCCCTCCACTTT,CSARDTRVGYNSPLHF
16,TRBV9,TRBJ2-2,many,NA,TGTGCCAGCAGCCCCCCCCTAGGGGGTAACACCGGGGAGCTGTTTTTT,CASSPPLGGNTGELFF
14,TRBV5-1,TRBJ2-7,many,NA,TGCGCCAGCAGCTTGGAGTTTCCCGCCTACGAGCAGTACTTC,CASSLEFPAYEQYF
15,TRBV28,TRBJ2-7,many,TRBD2,TGTGCCAGCAGCCCCAGCGGGAGGGCCCTCTACGAGCAGTACTTC,CASSPSGRALYEQYF
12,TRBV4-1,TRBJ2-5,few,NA,TGCGCCAGCAGCCAGAACCGGGACTTGCAGTACTTC,CASSQNRDLQYF
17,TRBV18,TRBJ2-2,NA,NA,TGTGCCAGCTCACCCACCCAGGCAGCTACGAACACCGGGGAGCTGTTTTTT,CASSPTQAATNTGELFF